This T cell receptor beta chain was recovered during a study of blood T cell repertoires in COVID-19. Across the study: Collection of acute and convalescent COVID-19 samples took place in the United States, Italy and Spain. The analysed material was cDNA or gDNA that came from T cells, B-cell-depleted T cells, or PBMCs.

The J segment lost 4 bases and the V segment lost 10 bases, leaving 9 bases of the junction unmatched. CDR1 and CDR2 from the germline V gene are ENHRY and SYGVKD. There are 14 residues in the CDR3. Original data processing: Reference gene primer amplification yielded estimated nucleated cell counts. Generated by immunoSEQ multiplex PCR, the TCRdb table keeps only in-frame clones and is missing some. D and trimming come from the DNA, and the V and J calls and clone size come from that table. Of 85,000 to 90,000 clones in the sample, around 82% were seen once. This chain uses TRBV10-3 with TRBJ1-2; 10 nucleotides match TRBD1. The material sequenced was peripheral blood. This TCR came from a woman at least 80 years old with acute or convalescent COVID-19. Written as DNA, the CDR3 is TGTGCCAATCGGCCGGACAGGGGGATCTATGGCTACACCTTC. It translates to CANRPDRGIYGYTF.